These 23 T cell receptor beta chains originate from one sample sequenced in a study of Graves' ophthalmopathy and Graves' hyperthyroidism. RNA served as the template for amplifying TCR beta CDR3 regions. RT-PCR in the first round used HTBI primers; a second-round multiplex PCR followed. One entry per CDR3 protein results from TCRdb running MiXCR on the multiplex PCR reads. The sample holds 900,000 to 1,200,000 distinct CDR3 sequences, roughly 35% seen once. The sample comprised peripheral blood or thyroid tissue (not recorded which). Every receptor here comes from an adult man with Graves' hyperthyroidism.

As regards this clonotype: A much larger clone differs from this one at a single base, so this may be a read error. The chain recombines TRBV6-5 with TRBJ2-7; D remains unclear. Trimming left V 6 bases short and J 12 bases short, with 12 bases between. The CDR3 is 10 residues long. Germline V gives CDR1 MNHEY, CDR2 SVGAGI. The CDR3 protein is CASSAQMPYF. CDR3 bases: TGTGCCAGCAGCGCCCAAATGCCGTACTTC.

This clonotype was counted at least ten times. The gene calls are TRBV6-6 and TRBJ2-5; D unclear. Germline V lookup: CDR1 MNHNY, CDR2 SVGAGI (reference sequence). The CDR3 sequence is 14 residues long. The V gene lost 5 bases and the J gene lost 1 base, with 11 bases spanning the gap. CDR3: CASSDLGTQETQYF. The CDR3 region has the DNA TGTGCCAGCAGTGATCTCGGTACCCAAGAGACCCAGTACTTC.

J is TRBJ1-1 and V is TRBV6-2 or TRBV6-3; D not certain. The length of the CDR3 is 14 residues. Trimming cost V 3 bases and J 0 bases, with 8 bases left between them. CDR1 and CDR2 (germline): MNHEY, SVGEGT. CDR3 residues: CASSYTWVNTEAFF. CDR3 bases: TGTGCCAGCAGTTATACGTGGGTGAACACTGAAGCTTTCTTT.

The rearrangement uses TRBV5-6 and TRBJ2-5, with a weak D call TRBD1 (5 bases). Trimming pared 0 bases from V and 5 bases from J, leaving 17 bases between. The V gene's germline CDR1 is SGHDT and CDR2 YYEEEE. The CDR3 has 16 amino acids. The CDR3 is CASSLGWGSLGETQYF. CDR3 nucleotides: TGTGCCAGCAGCTTGGGGTGGGGCAGTTTAGGCGAGACCCAGTACTTC.

In its sample, this clonotype was seen many times. This chain uses TRBV25-1 with TRBJ1-6; D is unresolved. This CDR3 has 14 amino acids. Looked up from germline, CDR1 is MGHDK and CDR2 is SYGVNS. V lost 2 bases, J lost 7 bases, and 9 bases lay in between. CDR3 residues: CASSEVGGNSPLHF. The CDR3 nucleotides are TGTGCCAGCAGTGAAGTCGGCGGAAATTCACCCCTCCACTTT.

This clonotype was counted a few times. V usage is TRBV20-1 and J usage is TRBJ2-2; a weak D match, TRBD1 (6 bases). The CDR3 covers 15 residues. Germline V gene data show CDR1 as DFQATT and CDR2 as SNEGSKA (reference sequence). V was cut by 3 bases and J by 2 bases, with 13 bases left in between. CDR3 DNA: TGCAGTGCTAGCTCCGGGACACAAAACACCGGGGAGCTGTTTTTT. This encodes CSASSGTQNTGELFF.

Ten or more counts support this clonotype. The chain uses TRBV20-1 and TRBJ1-2; no definite D call. CDR1 is DFQATT and CDR2 is SNEGSKA in the germline V gene (reference sequence). Trimming removed 3 bases from V and 4 bases from J, with 12 bases in between. This CDR3 has 13 amino acids. CDR3 sequence: CSASARAPYGYTF. The CDR3, as DNA: TGCAGTGCTAGTGCCCGGGCCCCCTATGGCTACACCTTC.

This clonotype was seen many times. The chain combines TRBV11-2 with TRBJ2-5; TRBD2 aligns across 9 bases. This CDR3 is built from 15 residues. CDR1 and CDR2 (germline): SGHAT, FQNNGV. With 5 bases clipped from V and 4 bases from J, the junction kept 8 bases outside the gene matches. The CDR3 DNA follows: TGTGCCAGCAGCCCGATAGCGGGAGTACGAGAGACCCAGTACTTC. This translates into CASSPIAGVRETQYF.

This chain connects TRBV24-1 to TRBJ1-2, with D tentatively TRBD1 (5 bases). This CDR3 has 11 residues. Germline CDR1 reads KGHDR; CDR2 reads SFDVKD. V gave up 12 bases and J gave up 8 bases, with 15 bases separating them. CDR3: CASRDPAGYTF. The CDR3 DNA follows: TGTGCCTCCCGGGACCCGGCAGGCTACACCTTC.

This clonotype was observed a handful of times. CDR3 bases: TGCAGCGGTTCAAACAATGAGCAGTTCTTC. Its protein product is CSGSNNEQFF. The chain has TRBV29-1 and TRBJ2-1; no clear D. The length of the CDR3 is 10 residues. CDR1 and CDR2 from the germline V gene are SQVTM and ANQGSEA. V gave up 7 bases and J gave up 5 bases, with 6 bases separating them.

For this clonotype: This sequence may be a read error, since a much larger clone differs from it by one base. V and J are TRBV6-5 and TRBJ2-5; D gene ambiguous. Deletions cut 2 bases from V and 2 bases from J, with 9 bases between. Germline-derived CDR1 and CDR2 are MNHEY and SVGAGI. The CDR3 contains 14 residues. This CDR3 is CASSYPQWQETQYF. The CDR3 nucleotides are TGTGCCAGCAGTTACCCACAATGGCAAGAGACCCAGTACTTC.

The table lists this clonotype with many counts. The chain combines TRBV10-3 with TRBJ1-6, with D possibly TRBD1 on 5 matching bases. With 4 bases removed from V and 4 bases from J, the gap between germline ends came to 8 bases. Germline V gene sequence: CDR1 ENHRY, CDR2 SYGVKD. This CDR3 is built from 14 residues. The CDR3 sequence is CAISGDGYNSPLHF. The CDR3 DNA sequence: TGTGCCATCAGTGGGGACGGGTATAATTCACCCCTCCACTTT.

The table lists this clonotype with a few counts. The chain carries TRBV12-3 or TRBV12-4 and TRBJ1-5; D is unclear. The CDR3 spans 11 residues. The V gene lost 10 bases and the J gene lost 4 bases, with 8 bases spanning the gap. For the CDR3, the DNA is TGTGCCACCCGGGAAAATCAGCCCCAGCATTTT. This sequence encodes CATRENQPQHF.

This clonotype was observed many times. The rearrangement uses TRBV7-8 and TRBJ2-7; no clear D. The CDR3 runs 14 residues. Germline CDR1 is SGHVS and CDR2 is FQNEAQ. V gave up 5 bases and J gave up 0 bases, with 11 bases separating them. The CDR3 spells CASSPQGNSYEQYF. In DNA, the CDR3 is TGTGCCAGCAGCCCACAAGGGAACTCCTACGAGCAGTACTTC.

In this sample, this clonotype turned up many times. The gene calls are TRBV10-1 and TRBJ2-2, with D unclear. The V end lost 2 bases, the J end lost 4 bases, and 11 bases lay between the germline ends. Germline V gene sequence: CDR1 WNHNN, CDR2 SYGVQD (reference sequence). The CDR3 totals 15 residues. Here the CDR3 DNA reads TGCGCCAGCAGTGAGGGGAATTCGGCCACCGGGGAGCTGTTTTTT. Translated: CASSEGNSATGELFF.

DNA of the CDR3: TGTGCCAGCAGCTTCGACCGAGGGGCGGGAGGACGAGATACGCAGTATTTT. This translates into CASSFDRGAGGRDTQYF. V and J are TRBV7-9 and TRBJ2-3, with 8 bases matching TRBD2. CDR1 SEHNR and CDR2 FQNEAQ come from the germline V gene (reference sequence). The CDR3 runs to 17 residues. V trimming: 3 bases; J trimming: 5 bases; junction bases outside the gene matches: 13.

Note on this clonotype: The conserved phenylalanine or tryptophan is not found at the CDR3 terminus, so this likely reflects a read error. The chain is built from TRBV10-3 and TRBJ2-5; 7 bases are shared with TRBD2. The CDR3 loop spans 13 amino acids. Germline CDR1 reads ENHRY; CDR2 reads SYGVKD. Trimming at V came to 4 bases and at J to 7 bases, leaving 6 bases not matched to a gene. The CDR3 DNA is TGTGCCATCAGTGGGACTAGTTCGGGGACCCAGTACTCC. It yields the protein CAISGTSSGTQYS.

This clonotype showed up many times. The rearrangement joins TRBV2 to TRBJ2-5; D uncertain. The CDR3 totals 14 residues. Germline CDR1 is SNHLY and CDR2 is FYNNEI. V was pared by 7 bases and J by 0 bases, with 12 bases between. CDR3 sequence reads: CASIGRRYQETQYF. The CDR3, as DNA: TGTGCCAGCATTGGCAGAAGATACCAAGAGACCCAGTACTTC.

V is TRBV7-9 and J is TRBJ2-7; 9 nucleotides agree with TRBD1. CDR1 and CDR2 (germline): SEHNR, FQNEAQ (reference sequence). The CDR3 length is 16 residues. The V and J ends lost 5 bases and 6 bases, in that order; junction bases with no gene match: 14. CDR3 bases: TGTGCCAGCAGCGCACCGCCGGGACAGGGTTTTCTCGAGCAGTACTTC. As protein: CASSAPPGQGFLEQYF.

The chain uses TRBV7-9 and TRBJ2-7; TRBD1 agrees at 8 bases. The CDR3 is 15 residues long. Germline values: CDR1 SEHNR, CDR2 FQNEAQ (reference sequence). V lost 3 bases, J lost 9 bases, and 13 bases stayed unmatched. CDR3 in amino acids: CASSLSGGRRSPQYF. CDR3 bases: TGTGCCAGCAGCTTGTCAGGGGGCAGGAGATCGCCGCAGTACTTC.

This clonotype was recorded at least ten times. The J gene is TRBJ1-2, the V gene TRBV5-6, with no clear D. The CDR3 totals 13 residues. Germline CDR1 SGHDT, CDR2 YYEEEE. The V end lost 2 bases, the J end lost 2 bases, and 7 bases lay between the germline ends. Here the CDR3 reads CASSLGRNYGYTF. Written as DNA, the CDR3 is TGTGCCAGCAGCTTAGGACGGAACTATGGCTACACCTTC.

J is TRBJ1-2 and V is TRBV29-1, with 8 positions matching TRBD1. V was pared by 7 bases and J by 8 bases, with 6 bases of the junction left unmatched. The germline CDR1 and CDR2 sequences are SQVTM and ANQGSEA. This CDR3 region has 11 residues. The CDR3 protein is CSDRQGNGYTF. The CDR3 bases are TGCAGCGACCGACAGGGGAACGGCTACACCTTC.

Ten or more counts support this clonotype. The chain joins TRBV12-3 or TRBV12-4 to TRBJ1-2; D might be TRBD1 (5 bases). V was shortened by 4 bases and J by 4 bases, with 10 bases between the two germline ends. The CDR3 is 13 amino acids. Here the CDR3 reads CASSSTVSYGYTF. The CDR3 DNA is TGTGCCAGCAGTTCGACAGTGAGCTATGGCTACACCTTC.